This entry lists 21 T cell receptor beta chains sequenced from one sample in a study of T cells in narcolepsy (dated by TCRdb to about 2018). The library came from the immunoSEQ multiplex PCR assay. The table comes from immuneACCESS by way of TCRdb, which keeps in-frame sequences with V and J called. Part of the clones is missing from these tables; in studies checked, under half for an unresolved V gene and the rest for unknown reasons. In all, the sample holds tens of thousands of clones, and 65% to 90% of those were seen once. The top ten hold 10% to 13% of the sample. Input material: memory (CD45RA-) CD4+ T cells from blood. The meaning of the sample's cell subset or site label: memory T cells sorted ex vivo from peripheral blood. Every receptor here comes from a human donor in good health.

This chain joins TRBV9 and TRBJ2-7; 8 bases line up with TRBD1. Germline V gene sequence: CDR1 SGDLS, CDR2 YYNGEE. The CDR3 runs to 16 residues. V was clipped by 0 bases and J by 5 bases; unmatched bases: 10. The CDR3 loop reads CASSVGRQQGADEQYF. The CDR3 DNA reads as TGTGCCAGCAGCGTAGGAAGGCAGCAGGGGGCCGACGAGCAGTACTTC.

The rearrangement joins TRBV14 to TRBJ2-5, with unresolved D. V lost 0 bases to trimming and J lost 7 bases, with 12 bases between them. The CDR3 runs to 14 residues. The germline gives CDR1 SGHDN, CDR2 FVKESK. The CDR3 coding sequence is TGTGCCAGCAGCCAAGATGCCTCCGTGCGGACCCAGTACTTC. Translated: CASSQDASVRTQYF.

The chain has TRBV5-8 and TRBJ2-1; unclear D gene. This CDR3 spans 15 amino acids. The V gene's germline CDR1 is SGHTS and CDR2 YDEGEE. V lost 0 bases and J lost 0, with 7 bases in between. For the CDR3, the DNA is TGTGCCAGCAGCTTGGGACCCGTCTCCTACAATGAGCAGTTCTTC. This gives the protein CASSLGPVSYNEQFF.

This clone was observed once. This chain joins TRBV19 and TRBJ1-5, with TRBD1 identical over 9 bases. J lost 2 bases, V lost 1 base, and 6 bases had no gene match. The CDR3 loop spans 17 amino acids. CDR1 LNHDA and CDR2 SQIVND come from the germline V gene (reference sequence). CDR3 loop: CASSIAGGTGRNQPQHF. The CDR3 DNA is TGTGCCAGTAGTATAGCCGGCGGGACAGGGCGCAATCAGCCCCAGCATTTT.

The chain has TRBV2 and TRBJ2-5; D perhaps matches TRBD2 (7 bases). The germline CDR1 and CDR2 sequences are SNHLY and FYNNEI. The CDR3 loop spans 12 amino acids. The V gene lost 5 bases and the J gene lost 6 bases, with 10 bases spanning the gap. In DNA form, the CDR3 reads TGTGCCAGCAGTTTGGGGGGGCAGACCCAGTACTTC. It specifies CASSLGGQTQYF. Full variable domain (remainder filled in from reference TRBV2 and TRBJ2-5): EPEVTQTPSHQVTQMGQEVILRCVPISNHLYFYWYRQILGQKVEFLVSFYNNEISEKSEIFDDQFSVERPDGSNFTLKIRSTKLEDSAMYFCASSLGGQTQYFGPGTRLLVL.

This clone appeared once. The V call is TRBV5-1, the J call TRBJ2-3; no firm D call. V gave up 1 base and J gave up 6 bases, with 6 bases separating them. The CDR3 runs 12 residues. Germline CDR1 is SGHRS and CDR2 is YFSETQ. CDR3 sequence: CASSLISDTQYF. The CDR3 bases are TGCGCCAGCAGCTTGATATCGGATACGCAGTATTTT.

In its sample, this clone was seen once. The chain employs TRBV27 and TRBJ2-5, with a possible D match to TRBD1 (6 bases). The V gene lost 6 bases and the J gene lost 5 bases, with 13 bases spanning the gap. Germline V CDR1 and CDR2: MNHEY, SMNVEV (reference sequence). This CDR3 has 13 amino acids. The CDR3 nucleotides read TGTGCCAGCAGACTAACAGGGCGGGAGACCCAGTACTTC. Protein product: CASRLTGRETQYF.

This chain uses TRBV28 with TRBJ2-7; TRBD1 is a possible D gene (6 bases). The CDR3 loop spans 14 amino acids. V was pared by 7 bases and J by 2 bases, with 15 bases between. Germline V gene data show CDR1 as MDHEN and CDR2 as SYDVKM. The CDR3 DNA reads TGTGCCAGCACCCCGCTGGGGGCCCCCTACGAGCAGTACTTC. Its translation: CASTPLGAPYEQYF.

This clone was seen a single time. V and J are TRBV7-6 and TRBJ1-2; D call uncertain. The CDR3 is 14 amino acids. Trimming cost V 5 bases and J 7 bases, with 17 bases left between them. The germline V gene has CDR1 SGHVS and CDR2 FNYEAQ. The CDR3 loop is CASSVDFEKVGYTF. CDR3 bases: TGTGCCAGCAGCGTCGATTTCGAGAAGGTTGGCTACACCTTC.

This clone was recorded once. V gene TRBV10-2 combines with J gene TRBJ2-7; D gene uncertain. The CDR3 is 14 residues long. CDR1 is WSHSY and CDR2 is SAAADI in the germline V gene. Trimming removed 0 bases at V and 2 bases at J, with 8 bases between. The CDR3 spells CASSESTVTYEQYF. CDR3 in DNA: TGCGCCAGCAGTGAGTCGACTGTTACCTACGAGCAGTACTTC.

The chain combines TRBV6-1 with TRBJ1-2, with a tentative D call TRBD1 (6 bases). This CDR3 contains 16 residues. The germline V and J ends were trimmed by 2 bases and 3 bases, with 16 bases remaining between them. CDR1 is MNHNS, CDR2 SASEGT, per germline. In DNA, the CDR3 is TGTGCCAGCAGTGAACAGGGACAAGGAGGTCACTATGGCTACACCTTC. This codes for CASSEQGQGGHYGYTF.

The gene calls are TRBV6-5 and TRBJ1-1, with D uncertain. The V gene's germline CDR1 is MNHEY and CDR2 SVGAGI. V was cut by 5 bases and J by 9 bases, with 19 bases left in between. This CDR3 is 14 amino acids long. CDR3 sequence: CASSEGHTGSKAFF. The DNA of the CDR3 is TGTGCCAGCAGTGAAGGCCATACCGGAAGTAAAGCTTTCTTT.

CDR3 in amino acids: CASSLGQYGQPQHF. Written as DNA, the CDR3 is TGTGCCAGCTCATTAGGACAGTATGGTCAGCCCCAGCATTTT. This rearrangement joins TRBV18 to TRBJ1-5; tentative D call: TRBD1 (6 bases). Germline V gives CDR1 KGHSH, CDR2 LQKENI. With 5 bases removed from V and 6 bases from J, the gap between germline ends came to 14 bases. CDR3 length: 14 amino acids.

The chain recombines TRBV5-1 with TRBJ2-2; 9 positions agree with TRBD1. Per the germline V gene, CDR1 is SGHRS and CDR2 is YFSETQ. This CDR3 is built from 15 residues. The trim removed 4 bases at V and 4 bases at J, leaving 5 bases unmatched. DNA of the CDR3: TGCGCCAGCAGCGAACAGGGGGCGGGCACCGGGGAGCTGTTTTTT. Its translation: CASSEQGAGTGELFF.

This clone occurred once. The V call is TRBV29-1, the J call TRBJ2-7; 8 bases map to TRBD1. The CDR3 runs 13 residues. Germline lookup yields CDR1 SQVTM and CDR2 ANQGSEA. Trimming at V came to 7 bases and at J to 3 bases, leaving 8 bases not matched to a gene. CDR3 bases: TGCAGCGCAGGGGGCAGTTTTGGCTACGAGCAGTACTTC. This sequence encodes CSAGGSFGYEQYF.

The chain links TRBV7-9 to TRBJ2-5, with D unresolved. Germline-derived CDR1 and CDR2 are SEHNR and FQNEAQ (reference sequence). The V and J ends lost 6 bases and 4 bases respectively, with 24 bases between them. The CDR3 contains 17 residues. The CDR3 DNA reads TGTGCCAGCAGTCAGCCACCGGGTCAAACCTCCCGAGAGACCCAGTACTTC. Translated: CASSQPPGQTSRETQYF.

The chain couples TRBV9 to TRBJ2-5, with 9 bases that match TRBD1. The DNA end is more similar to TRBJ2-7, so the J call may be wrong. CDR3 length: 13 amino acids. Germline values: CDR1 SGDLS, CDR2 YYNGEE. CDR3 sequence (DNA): TGTGCCAGCAGCTTACAGGGGGCCCACGAGCAGTACTTC. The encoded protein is CASSLQGAHEQYF.

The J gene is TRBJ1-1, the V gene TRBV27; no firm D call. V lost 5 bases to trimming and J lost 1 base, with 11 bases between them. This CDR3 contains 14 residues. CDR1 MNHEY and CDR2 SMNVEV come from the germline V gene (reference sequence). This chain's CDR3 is CASSLLTANTEAFF. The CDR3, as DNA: TGTGCCAGCAGTCTTCTAACAGCGAACACTGAAGCTTTCTTT.

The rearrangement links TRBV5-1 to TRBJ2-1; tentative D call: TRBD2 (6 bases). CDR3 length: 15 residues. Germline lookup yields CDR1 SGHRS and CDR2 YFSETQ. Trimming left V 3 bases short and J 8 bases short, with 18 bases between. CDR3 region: CASSSKLAAGDEQFF. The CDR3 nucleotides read TGCGCCAGCAGCTCCAAACTCGCAGCGGGCGATGAGCAGTTCTTC. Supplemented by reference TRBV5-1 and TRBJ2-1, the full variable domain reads KAGVTQTPRYLIKTRGQQVTLSCSPISGHRSVSWYQQTPGQGLQFLFEYFSETQRNKGNFPGRFSGRQFSNSRSEMNVSTLELGDSALYLCASSSKLAAGDEQFFGPGTRLTVL.

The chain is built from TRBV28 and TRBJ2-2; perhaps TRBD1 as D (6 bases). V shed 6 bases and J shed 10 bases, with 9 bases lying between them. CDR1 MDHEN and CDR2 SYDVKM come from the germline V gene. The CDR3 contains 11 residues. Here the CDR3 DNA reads TGTGCCAGCAGACACAGGGCGGAGCTGTTTTTT. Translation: CASRHRAELFF. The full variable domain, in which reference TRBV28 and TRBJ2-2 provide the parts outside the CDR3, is DVKVTQSSRYLVKRTGEKVFLECVQDMDHENMFWYRQDPGLGLRLIYFSYDVKMKEKGDIPEGYSVSREKKERFSLILESASTNQTSMYLCASRHRAELFFGEGSRLTVL.

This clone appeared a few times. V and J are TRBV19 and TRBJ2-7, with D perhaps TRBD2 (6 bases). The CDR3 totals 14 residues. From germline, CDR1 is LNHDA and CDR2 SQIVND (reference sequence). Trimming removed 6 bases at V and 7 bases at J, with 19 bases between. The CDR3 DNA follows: TGTGCCAGTAGCCGGGCTCTCTCTCGGGGGGAGCAGTACTTC. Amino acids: CASSRALSRGEQYF.